The 24 T cell receptor beta chains presented below share a single source sample, sequenced in a study of T cell changes during pregnancy in multiple sclerosis. Sequencing was performed with immunoSEQ multiplex PCR; in TCRdb, only in-frame clones are kept and a portion is missing. The sample holds 80,000 or so clones, around 90% seen once. The input for sequencing was peripheral blood, taken before pregnancy. The receptors stem from a female donor with multiple sclerosis, enrolled in a pregnancy study.

The count of this clone is one. In DNA form, the CDR3 reads TGCGCCAGCAGCCAAGTTGAACTCTCCTACGAGCAGTACTTC. As protein: CASSQVELSYEQYF. This sequence joins TRBV4-1 and TRBJ2-7; D remains unclear. The germline V gene has CDR1 MGHRA and CDR2 YSYEKL. V was shortened by 1 base and J by 0 bases, with 7 bases between the two germline ends. The CDR3 length is 14 residues.

V and J are TRBV28 and TRBJ2-1, with D possibly being TRBD1 (5 bases). There are 11 residues in the CDR3. V lost 8 bases and J lost 4, with 6 bases in between. CDR1 MDHEN and CDR2 SYDVKM come from the germline V gene. The CDR3 protein is CASDRYNEQFF. As DNA, the CDR3 is TGTGCCAGCGACAGATACAATGAGCAGTTCTTC.

V is TRBV6-6 and J is TRBJ2-1, with TRBD2 identical over 9 bases. CDR1 and CDR2 (germline): MNHNY, SVGAGI (reference sequence). The CDR3 spans 16 residues. The J segment lost 1 base and the V segment lost 6 bases, leaving 7 bases of the junction unmatched. The CDR3 DNA reads as TGTGCCAGCAGCAATTTAGCGGGGGCGTCCTACAATGAGCAGTTCTTC. Translated: CASSNLAGASYNEQFF.

The gene calls are TRBV28 and TRBJ1-5; D remains unclear. The V and J ends lost 0 bases and 3 bases respectively, with 3 bases between them. The CDR3 is made up of 13 amino acids. Germline V gene lookup returns CDR1 MDHEN and CDR2 SYDVKM. DNA for the CDR3: TGTGCCAGCAGTTTATGGGCCAATCAGCCCCAGCATTTT. It codes for CASSLWANQPQHF.

The CDR3 sequence: CAWSGQGAQVKTDTQYF. The CDR3 DNA follows: TGTGCCTGGAGTGGGCAGGGGGCACAGGTAAAGACAGATACGCAGTATTTT. The chain uses TRBV30 and TRBJ2-3; TRBD1 matches at 8 bases. This CDR3 spans 17 amino acids. Losses at the gene ends were 1 base for V and 3 bases for J; bases not matched to a gene: 12. The germline CDR1 and CDR2 sequences are GTSNPN and SVGIG (reference sequence).

The chain links TRBV5-1 to TRBJ2-1, with TRBD1 identical over 11 bases. The V gene's germline CDR1 is SGHRS and CDR2 YFSETQ. V shed 2 bases and J 9 bases; nucleotides not matched to a gene: 10. CDR3 length: 16 residues. The CDR3 region is CASSFNPGQGGSEQFF. CDR3 DNA sequence: TGCGCCAGCAGCTTTAACCCGGGACAGGGGGGATCTGAGCAGTTCTTC.

The V and J genes are TRBV30 and TRBJ2-1, with 10 bases fitting TRBD2. Looked up from germline, CDR1 is GTSNPN and CDR2 is SVGIG (reference sequence). V trimming: 7 bases; J trimming: 4 bases; junction bases outside the gene matches: 4. This CDR3 has 13 residues. CDR3 sequence (DNA): TGTGCCTCGGAGCGGGAGGGATACAATGAGCAGTTCTTC. This sequence encodes CASEREGYNEQFF.

The V and J genes are TRBV29-1 and TRBJ2-7; weak D call: TRBD1 (5 bases). CDR1 is SQVTM and CDR2 is ANQGSEA in the germline V gene. Trimming removed 4 bases from V and 3 bases from J, with 13 bases in between. The CDR3 is 13 residues long. CDR3 amino acids: CSVAPGQGYEQYF. Written as DNA, the CDR3 is TGCAGCGTTGCTCCCGGACAAGGCTACGAGCAGTACTTC.

The CDR3 nucleotides read TGTGCCAGCAGTGAGCGGGACCTCTCCTACGAGCAGTACTTC. Amino acids: CASSERDLSYEQYF. This rearrangement joins TRBV6-5 to TRBJ2-7, with 7 bases that match TRBD2. The CDR3 length is 14 residues. The germline gives CDR1 MNHEY, CDR2 SVGAGI. The V and J ends lost 5 bases and 0 bases, in that order; junction bases with no gene match: 4.

This rearrangement joins TRBV7-9 to TRBJ2-5; possible D gene TRBD1, 6 bases. The ends were cut back, 1 base at V and 5 bases at J, with 14 bases in the middle. The germline V gene encodes CDR1 SEHNR and CDR2 FQNEAQ (reference sequence). CDR3 length equals 15 residues. CDR3 loop: CASSLDELRGETQYF. The CDR3 DNA reads TGTGCCAGCAGCTTAGATGAACTTAGGGGGGAGACCCAGTACTTC. Full variable domain (missing parts from reference TRBV7-9 and TRBJ2-5): DTGVSQNPRHKITKRGQNVTFRCDPISEHNRLYWYRQTLGQGPEFLTYFQNEAQLEKSRLLSDRFSAERPKGSFSTLEIQRTEQGDSAMYLCASSLDELRGETQYFGPGTRLLVL.

The chain uses TRBV27 and TRBJ2-7; 12 nucleotides agree with TRBD2. Unmatched junction bases numbered 6, after V lost 4 bases and J lost 5 bases. The CDR3 runs 15 residues. The germline V gene has CDR1 MNHEY and CDR2 SMNVEV (reference sequence). For the CDR3, the DNA is TGTGCCAGCAGTTCGGGGCTAGCGGGAGGGGACGAGCAGTACTTC. It specifies CASSSGLAGGDEQYF.

CDR3 sequence reads: CASSAHIDSNTGELFF. In DNA, the CDR3 is TGCGCCAGCAGCGCTCACATCGACAGTAACACCGGGGAGCTGTTTTTT. The genes are TRBV4-3 and TRBJ2-2; maybe TRBD1 (5 bases). The V end was cut by 5 bases, the J end by 2 bases, with 15 bases between. The CDR3 has 16 residues. CDR1 and CDR2 (germline): LGHNA, YSLEER.

This rearrangement joins TRBV9 to TRBJ2-1; the D gene is possibly TRBD2 (6 bases). This CDR3 is built from 17 residues. Germline loops: CDR1 SGDLS, CDR2 YYNGEE. Trimming removed 0 bases from V and 5 bases from J, with 18 bases in between. The CDR3 coding sequence is TGTGCCAGCAGCGTAGGGGGGACTTCTCATAGAAACAATGAGCAGTTCTTC. The encoded protein is CASSVGGTSHRNNEQFF.

CDR3 sequence reads: CASSKQGRWEQFF. CDR3 bases: TGTGCCAGCAGCAAGCAGGGGCGGTGGGAGCAGTTCTTC. This chain links TRBV6-5 with TRBJ2-1, with a weak D call TRBD1 (6 bases). CDR1 is MNHEY, CDR2 SVGAGI, per germline. With 6 bases removed from V and 10 bases from J, the gap between germline ends came to 16 bases. The CDR3 length is 13 residues.

A single count supports this clone. V gene TRBV5-1 combines with J gene TRBJ2-3, with 8 bases identical to TRBD2. This CDR3 comprises 15 residues. Germline values: CDR1 SGHRS, CDR2 YFSETQ. V trimming: 3 bases; J trimming: 3 bases; junction bases outside the gene matches: 6. The DNA of the CDR3 is TGCGCCAGCAGCTCCGAAGCGGGAGTAACAGATACGCAGTATTTT. Protein sequence: CASSSEAGVTDTQYF.

The chain couples TRBV2 to TRBJ2-1; 9 nucleotides match TRBD1. CDR1 SNHLY and CDR2 FYNNEI come from the germline V gene. Germline trimming cut 6 bases from V and 5 bases from J; bases unmatched to any gene: 8. The CDR3 contains 15 residues. Here the CDR3 DNA reads TGTGCCAGCAGACCACAGGGGGCCAGGGACAATGAGCAGTTCTTC. This translates into CASRPQGARDNEQFF.

This clone occurred a few times. The junction departs from the called germline gene at one end, perhaps through a read error. The chain is built from TRBV27 and TRBJ1-2; 12 bases align to TRBD1. The CDR3 totals 17 residues. CDR1 MNHEY and CDR2 SMNVEV come from the germline V gene (reference sequence). CDR3 loop: CASSLSGTGGGEDGYTF. The CDR3 DNA reads TGTGCCAGCAGTCTATCCGGGACAGGGGGCGGAGAGGATGGCTACACCTTC.

The chain uses TRBV7-8 and TRBJ2-7, with D perhaps TRBD1 (7 bases). CDR3 length: 14 residues. Trimming removed 5 bases from V and 5 bases from J, with 16 bases in between. Germline CDR1 reads SGHVS; CDR2 reads FQNEAQ. CDR3 nucleotides: TGTGCCAGCAGCCTTTCAGGGGGGAAGAACGAGCAGTACTTC. Protein: CASSLSGGKNEQYF. Drawing the rest from reference TRBV7-8 and TRBJ2-7, the complete variable domain is GAGVSQSPRYKVAKRGQDVALRCDPISGHVSLFWYQQALGQGPEFLTYFQNEAQLDKSGLPSDRFFAERPEGSVSTLKIQRTQQEDSAVYLCASSLSGGKNEQYFGPGTRLTVT.

The chain couples TRBV25-1 to TRBJ2-1; TRBD2 matches at 11 bases. The germline gives CDR1 MGHDK, CDR2 SYGVNS. The length of the CDR3 is 16 residues. Trimming removed 2 bases from V and 4 bases from J; junction bases left unmatched: 4. Written as DNA, the CDR3 is TGTGCCAGCAGTGAAGGGACTAGCGGAGAATACAATGAGCAGTTCTTC. It translates to CASSEGTSGEYNEQFF.

This clone was observed a single time. V and J are TRBV5-1 and TRBJ2-7, with 7 bases identical to TRBD2. The germline V gene has CDR1 SGHRS and CDR2 YFSETQ. The V segment lost 4 bases and the J segment 6 bases; nucleotides outside the gene matches: 7. The CDR3 consists of 13 residues. The CDR3 nucleotides read TGCGCCAGCAGCCGGGACTACGAAGGCGAGCAGTACTTC. Protein: CASSRDYEGEQYF.

The genes are TRBV5-1 and TRBJ2-5; weak D call: TRBD1 (6 bases). Trimming removed 4 bases from V and 7 bases from J, with 26 bases in between. Germline CDR1 SGHRS, CDR2 YFSETQ. The CDR3 is 17 residues long. In DNA form, the CDR3 reads TGCGCCAGCAGCCCCAGCCCAAACAGGGCCACGGTTGTGACCCAGTACTTC. Its protein product is CASSPSPNRATVVTQYF. The full variable domain, its missing parts supplied by reference TRBV5-1 and TRBJ2-5, is KAGVTQTPRYLIKTRGQQVTLSCSPISGHRSVSWYQQTPGQGLQFLFEYFSETQRNKGNFPGRFSGRQFSNSRSEMNVSTLELGDSALYLCASSPSPNRATVVTQYFGPGTRLLVL.

The rearrangement joins TRBV28 to TRBJ1-4, with a tentative D call TRBD1 (6 bases). Trimming stripped 5 bases from V and 8 bases from J, with 18 bases between. This CDR3 is 15 amino acids long. Germline CDR1 and CDR2: MDHEN and SYDVKM. The CDR3 DNA sequence: TGTGCCAGCAGTCCCGCAGGGGTGATCGGCGAAAAACTGTTTTTT. It yields the protein CASSPAGVIGEKLFF.

This chain uses TRBV18 with TRBJ1-4; D gene unclear. Trimming removed 4 bases from V and 7 bases from J, with 7 bases in between. CDR1 is KGHSH and CDR2 is LQKENI in the germline V gene. The CDR3 sequence is 12 residues long. The CDR3 DNA reads TGTGCCAGCTCACAACAGACTGAAAAACTGTTTTTT. It translates to CASSQQTEKLFF.

The chain employs TRBV19 and TRBJ2-5, with TRBD2 identical over 10 bases. The CDR3 is 16 amino acids. V shed 3 bases, J shed 5 bases, and the junction held 9 bases outside the gene matches. Germline V CDR1 and CDR2: LNHDA, SQIVND (reference sequence). CDR3 nucleotides: TGTGCCAGTAGTATCTTGGTCAGTAGCGGGAGGGAGACCCAGTACTTC. Translated: CASSILVSSGRETQYF.